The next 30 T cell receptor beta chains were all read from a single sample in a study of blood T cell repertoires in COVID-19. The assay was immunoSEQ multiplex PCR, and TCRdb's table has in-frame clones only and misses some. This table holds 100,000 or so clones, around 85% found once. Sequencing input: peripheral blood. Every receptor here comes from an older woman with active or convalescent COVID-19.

The CDR3 here is CASTILGGQGNSPLHF. CDR3 coding DNA: TGTGCCAGCACCATCCTTGGGGGACAGGGTAATTCACCCCTCCACTTT. The V gene is TRBV2, the J gene TRBJ1-6; 9 bases map to TRBD1. J lost 6 bases, V lost 7 bases, and 10 bases had no gene match. Per the germline V gene, CDR1 is SNHLY and CDR2 is FYNNEI. The CDR3 totals 16 residues.

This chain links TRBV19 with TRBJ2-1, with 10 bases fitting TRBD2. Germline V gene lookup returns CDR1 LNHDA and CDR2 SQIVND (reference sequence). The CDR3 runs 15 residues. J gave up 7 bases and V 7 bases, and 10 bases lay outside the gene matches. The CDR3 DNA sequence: TGTGCCAGTAATACCCTAGCGGGAGATCGTAATGAGCAGTTCTTC. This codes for CASNTLAGDRNEQFF.

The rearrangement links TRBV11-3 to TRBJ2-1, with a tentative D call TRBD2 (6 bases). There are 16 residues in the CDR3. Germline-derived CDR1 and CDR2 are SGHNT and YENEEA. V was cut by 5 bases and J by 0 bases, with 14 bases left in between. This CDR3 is CASSPGTFNSYNEQFF. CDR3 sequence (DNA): TGTGCCAGCAGCCCAGGGACTTTCAACTCCTACAATGAGCAGTTCTTC.

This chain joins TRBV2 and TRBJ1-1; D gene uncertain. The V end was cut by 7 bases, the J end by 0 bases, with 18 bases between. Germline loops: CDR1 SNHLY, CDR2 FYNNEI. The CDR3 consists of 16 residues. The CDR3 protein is CASTRSPLNLNTEAFF. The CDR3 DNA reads TGTGCCAGCACTAGAAGCCCGCTCAACTTGAACACTGAAGCTTTCTTT.

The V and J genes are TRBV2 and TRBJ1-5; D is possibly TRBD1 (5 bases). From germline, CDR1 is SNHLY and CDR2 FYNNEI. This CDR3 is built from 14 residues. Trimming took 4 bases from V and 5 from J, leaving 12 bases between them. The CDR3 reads CASSGQQTYQPQHF. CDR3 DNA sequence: TGTGCCAGCAGTGGACAGCAAACGTATCAGCCCCAGCATTTT.

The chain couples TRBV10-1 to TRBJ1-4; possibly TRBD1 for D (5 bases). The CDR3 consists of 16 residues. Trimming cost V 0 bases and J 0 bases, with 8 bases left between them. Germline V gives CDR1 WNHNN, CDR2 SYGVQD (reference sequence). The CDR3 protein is CASSESTVATNEKLFF. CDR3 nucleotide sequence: TGCGCCAGCAGTGAGTCGACAGTTGCAACTAATGAAAAACTGTTTTTT.

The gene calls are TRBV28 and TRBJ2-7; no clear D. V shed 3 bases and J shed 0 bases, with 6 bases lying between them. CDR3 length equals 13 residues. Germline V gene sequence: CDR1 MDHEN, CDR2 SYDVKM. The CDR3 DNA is TGTGCCAGCAGTTTCTCGGTCTCCTACGAGCAGTACTTC. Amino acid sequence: CASSFSVSYEQYF.

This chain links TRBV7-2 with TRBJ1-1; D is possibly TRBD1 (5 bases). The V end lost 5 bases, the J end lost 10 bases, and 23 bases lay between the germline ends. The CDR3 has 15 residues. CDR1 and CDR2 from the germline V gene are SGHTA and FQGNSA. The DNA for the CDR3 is TGTGCCAGCAGCCCCACCGGGGGGGGATATTTCGGAGCTTTCTTT. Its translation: CASSPTGGGYFGAFF.

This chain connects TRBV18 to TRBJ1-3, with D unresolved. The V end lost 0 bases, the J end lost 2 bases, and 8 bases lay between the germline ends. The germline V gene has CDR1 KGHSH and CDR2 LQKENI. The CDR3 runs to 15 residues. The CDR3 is CASSPPRSTGNTIYF. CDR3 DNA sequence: TGTGCCAGCTCACCACCACGGAGTACTGGAAACACCATATATTTT.

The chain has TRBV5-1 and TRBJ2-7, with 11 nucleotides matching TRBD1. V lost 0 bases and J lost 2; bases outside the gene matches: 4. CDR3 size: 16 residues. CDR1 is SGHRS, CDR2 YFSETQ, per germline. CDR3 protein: CASSLDRGQGAYEQYF. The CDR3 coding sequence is TGCGCCAGCAGCTTGGACCGGGGACAGGGGGCCTACGAGCAGTACTTC.

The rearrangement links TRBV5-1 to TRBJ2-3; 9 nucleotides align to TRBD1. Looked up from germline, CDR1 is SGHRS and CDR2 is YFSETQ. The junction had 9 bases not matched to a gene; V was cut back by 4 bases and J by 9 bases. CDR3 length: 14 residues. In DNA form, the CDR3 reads TGCGCCAGCAGCCTAGGACAGGGGCGGGAAACGCAGTATTTT. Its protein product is CASSLGQGRETQYF.

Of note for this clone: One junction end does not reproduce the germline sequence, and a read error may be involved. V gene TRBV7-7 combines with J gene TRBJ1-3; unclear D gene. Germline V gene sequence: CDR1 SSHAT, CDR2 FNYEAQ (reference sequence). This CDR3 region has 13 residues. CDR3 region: CASSAAMGNTIYF. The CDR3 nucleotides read TGTGCTAGCAGCGCAGCGATGGGAAACACCATATATTTT.

The CDR3 DNA reads as TGCATCGCGAACAGGGGTTACAATGAGCAGTTCTTC. Its translation: CIANRGYNEQFF. The chain couples TRBV29-1 to TRBJ2-1; 7 nucleotides align to TRBD1. The CDR3 extends over 12 amino acids. Germline-derived CDR1 and CDR2 are SQVTM and ANQGSEA.

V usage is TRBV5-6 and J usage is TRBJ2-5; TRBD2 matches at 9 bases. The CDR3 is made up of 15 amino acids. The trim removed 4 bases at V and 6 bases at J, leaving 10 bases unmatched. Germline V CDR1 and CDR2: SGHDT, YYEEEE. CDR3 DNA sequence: TGTGCCAGCAGCACTGATCAAGGACTAGCGAAGACCCAGTACTTC. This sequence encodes CASSTDQGLAKTQYF.

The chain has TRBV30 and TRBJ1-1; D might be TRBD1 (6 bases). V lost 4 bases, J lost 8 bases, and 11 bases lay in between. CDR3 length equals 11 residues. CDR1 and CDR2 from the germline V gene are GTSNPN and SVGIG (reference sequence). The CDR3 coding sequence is TGTGCCTGGATAGGGGGGGTAGAAGCTTTCTTT. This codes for CAWIGGVEAFF.

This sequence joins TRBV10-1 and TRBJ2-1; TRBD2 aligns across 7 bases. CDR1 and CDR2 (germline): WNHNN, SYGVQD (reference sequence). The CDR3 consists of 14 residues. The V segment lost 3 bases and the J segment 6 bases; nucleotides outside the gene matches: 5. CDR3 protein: CASSDGGRINEQFF. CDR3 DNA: TGCGCCAGCAGTGATGGCGGGAGAATCAATGAGCAGTTCTTC.

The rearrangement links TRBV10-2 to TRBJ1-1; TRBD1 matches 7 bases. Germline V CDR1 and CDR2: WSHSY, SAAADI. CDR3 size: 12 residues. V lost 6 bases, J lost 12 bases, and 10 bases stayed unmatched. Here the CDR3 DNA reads TGCGCCAGCAGGAGAGACAGGGTTCAGCCTTTCTTT. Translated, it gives CASRRDRVQPFF.

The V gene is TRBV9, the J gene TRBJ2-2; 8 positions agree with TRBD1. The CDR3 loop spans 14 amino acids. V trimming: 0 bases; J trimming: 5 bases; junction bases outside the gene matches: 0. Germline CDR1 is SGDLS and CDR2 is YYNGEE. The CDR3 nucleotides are TGTGCCAGCAGCGTAGGGGACAGGACCGGGGAGCTGTTTTTT. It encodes CASSVGDRTGELFF.

The CDR3 DNA reads TGTGCCAGCAGCCAACAGGGCTACGAGCAGTACTTC. This encodes CASSQQGYEQYF. The chain has TRBV3-1 (or the pseudogene TRBV3-2) and TRBJ2-7; the D gene is possibly TRBD1 (5 bases). CDR1 and CDR2 from the germline V gene are LGHDT and YNNKEL (reference sequence). Deletions cut 2 bases from V and 3 bases from J, with 5 bases between. This CDR3 has 12 residues.

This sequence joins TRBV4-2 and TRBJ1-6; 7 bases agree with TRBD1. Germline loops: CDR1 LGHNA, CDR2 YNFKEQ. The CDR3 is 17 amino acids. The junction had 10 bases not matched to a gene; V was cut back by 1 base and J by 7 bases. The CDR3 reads CASSQGFKGARNSPLHF. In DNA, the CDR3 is TGTGCCAGCAGCCAAGGGTTTAAGGGGGCTAGGAATTCACCCCTCCACTTT.

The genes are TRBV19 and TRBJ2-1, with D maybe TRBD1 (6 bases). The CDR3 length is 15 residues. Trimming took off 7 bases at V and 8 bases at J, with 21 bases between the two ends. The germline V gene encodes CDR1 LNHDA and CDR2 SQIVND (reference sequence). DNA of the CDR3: TGTGCCAGTACCTCTCAGGGGAAGAGGTGGGATGAGCAGTTCTTC. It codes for CASTSQGKRWDEQFF. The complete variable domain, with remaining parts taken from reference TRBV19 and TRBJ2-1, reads DGGITQSPKYLFRKEGQNVTLSCEQNLNHDAMYWYRQDPGQGLRLIYYSQIVNDFQKGDIAEGYSVSREKKESFPLTVTSAQKNPTAFYLCASTSQGKRWDEQFFGPGTRLTVL.

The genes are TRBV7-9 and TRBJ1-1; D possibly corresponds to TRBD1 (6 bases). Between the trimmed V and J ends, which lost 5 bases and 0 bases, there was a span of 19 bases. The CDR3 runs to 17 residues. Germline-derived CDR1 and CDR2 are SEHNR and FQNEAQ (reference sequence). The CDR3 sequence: CASSRTPGQDMNTEAFF. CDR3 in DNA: TGTGCCAGCAGCAGGACTCCGGGACAAGACATGAACACTGAAGCTTTCTTT.

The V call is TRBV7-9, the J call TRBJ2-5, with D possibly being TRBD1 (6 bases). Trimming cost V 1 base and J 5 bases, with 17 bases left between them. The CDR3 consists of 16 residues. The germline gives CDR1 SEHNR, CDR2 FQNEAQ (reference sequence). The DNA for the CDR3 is TGTGCCAGCAGCTTAGAAGCCCAGGGGCTCGGGGAGACCCAGTACTTC. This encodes CASSLEAQGLGETQYF.

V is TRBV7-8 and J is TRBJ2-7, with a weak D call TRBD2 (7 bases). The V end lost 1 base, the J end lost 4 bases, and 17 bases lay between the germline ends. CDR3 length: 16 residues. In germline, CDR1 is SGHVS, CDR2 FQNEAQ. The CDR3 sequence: CASSLGAGRGTYEQYF. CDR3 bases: TGTGCCAGCAGCTTAGGCGCGGGGAGGGGGACATACGAGCAGTACTTC.

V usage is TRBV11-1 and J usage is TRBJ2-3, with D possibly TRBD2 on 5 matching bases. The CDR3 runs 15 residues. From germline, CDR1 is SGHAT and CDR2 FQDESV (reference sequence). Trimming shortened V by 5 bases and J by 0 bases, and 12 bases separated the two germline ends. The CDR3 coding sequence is TGTGCCAGCAGCACCGCTAGCTATAGCACAGATACGCAGTATTTT. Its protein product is CASSTASYSTDTQYF.

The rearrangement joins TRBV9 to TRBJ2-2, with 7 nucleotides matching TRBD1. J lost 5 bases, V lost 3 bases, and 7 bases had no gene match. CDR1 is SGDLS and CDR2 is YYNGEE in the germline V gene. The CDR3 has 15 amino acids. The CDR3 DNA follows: TGTGCCAGCAGCGGGGGACAGCCACCGACCGGGGAGCTGTTTTTT. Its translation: CASSGGQPPTGELFF.

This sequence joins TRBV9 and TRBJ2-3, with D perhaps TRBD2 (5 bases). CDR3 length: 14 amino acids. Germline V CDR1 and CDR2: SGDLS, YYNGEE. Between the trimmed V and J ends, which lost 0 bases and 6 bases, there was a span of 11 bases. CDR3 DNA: TGTGCCAGCAGCGTAGTCGGAGGAGAGGATACGCAGTATTTT. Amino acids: CASSVVGGEDTQYF.

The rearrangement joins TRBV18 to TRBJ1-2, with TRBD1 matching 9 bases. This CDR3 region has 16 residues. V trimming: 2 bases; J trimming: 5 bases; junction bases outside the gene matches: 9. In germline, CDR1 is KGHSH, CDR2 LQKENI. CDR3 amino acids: CASSPGPGQGSYGYTF. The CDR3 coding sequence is TGTGCCAGCTCACCAGGACCTGGACAGGGGAGTTATGGCTACACCTTC.

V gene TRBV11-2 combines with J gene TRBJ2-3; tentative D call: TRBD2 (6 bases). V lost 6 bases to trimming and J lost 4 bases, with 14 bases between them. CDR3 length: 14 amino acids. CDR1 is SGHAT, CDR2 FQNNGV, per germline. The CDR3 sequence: CASRRAGRPDTQYF. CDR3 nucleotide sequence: TGTGCCAGCAGACGTGCGGGGAGGCCAGATACGCAGTATTTT.

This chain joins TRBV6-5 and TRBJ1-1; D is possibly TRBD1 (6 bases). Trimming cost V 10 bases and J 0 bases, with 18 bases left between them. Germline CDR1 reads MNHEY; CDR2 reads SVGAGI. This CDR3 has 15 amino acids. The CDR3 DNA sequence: TGTGCCACCTCCAGGTCAGGGGCCATGAACACTGAAGCTTTCTTT. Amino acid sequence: CATSRSGAMNTEAFF.